These T cell receptor beta chains were read from a single sample in a study of blood T cell repertoires in COVID-19. TCRdb's table, derived via immunoSEQ multiplex PCR, lists solely in-frame clones and lacks some. The sample carries some 700,000 clones, about 90% recorded once. Sequenced material: peripheral blood. The receptor set was obtained from a woman in her late teens or twenties with acute or convalescent COVID-19. Both conserved end residues are part of each CDR3.

cdr3_length v_call cdr3_aa
13 TRBV7-9 CASSYTGFDGYTF
15 TRBV7-6 CASSLSGGNTDTQYF
14 TRBV7-9 CASSLRQGIYEQYF
17 TRBV11-2 CASTNLIAGKGRNEQFF
18 TRBV7-2 CASSHGLAGGVSYNEQFF
12 TRBV30 CAWSAGGGGYTF
16 TRBV4-3 CASSPGWLQPDQPQHF
13 TRBV7-9 CASNQDSNQPQHF
16 TRBV5-1 CASIDAGGPDEETQYF
14 TRBV5-1 CASSLVHGDTEAFF
15 TRBV9 CASSGRDSIQETQYF
14 TRBV6-5 CASRDRITNEKLFF
15 TRBV6-2/TRBV6-3 CASSGQGGRNSPLHF
13 TRBV9 CASSVGGLGGYTF
17 TRBV3-1/TRBV3-2 CASSQDPGQGWRYGYTF
15 TRBV7-8 CASSLEGGAGYGYTF
15 TRBV2 CASSWGGGFNTEAFF
15 TRBV10-2 CASSQIPGAGNTIYF
16 TRBV3-1/TRBV3-2 CASSQDTGKGVTEAFF
18 TRBV2 CASSGWEVREGSNQPQHF
13 TRBV14 CASSHDSFYGYTF
17 TRBV19 CASSYEARRPSTDTQYF
17 TRBV7-2 CASCPRGGLLGTGELFF
13 TRBV20-1 CSASGARVNEQYF
15 TRBV6-5 CASSYVREVNYGYTF
17 TRBV1 CTSSQEIGRGRRAEQYF
14 TRBV19 CASSTRDRSYGYTF
17 TRBV4-1 CASSQGSNGGGRQPQHF
14 TRBV2 CASIERGAQETQYF
16 TRBV7-2 CASSSLGGGDLDTQYF
14 TRBV19 CASRTRGSGNTIYF
17 TRBV4-1 CASSQERYGNSNQPQHF
16 TRBV7-9 CASSLAWGQEAAEAFF
14 TRBV10-3 CAISRQGGNTEAFF
15 TRBV14 CASRPRDYSGNTIYF
15 TRBV30 CAWSKPPGQNEKLFF
14 TRBV27 CASTPLTNTGELFF